The clone carrying this T cell receptor (beta chain) has a handful of counts. This sample is drawn from a study of T cells in Graves' hyperthyroidism and ophthalmopathy. TCR beta CDR3 regions were amplified from RNA transcripts. First-round RT-PCR targeting the TCR CDR3 was performed with the HTBI primer set. TCRdb called the multiplex PCR reads again in MiXCR, with one record for every CDR3 protein. The repertoire includes hundreds of thousands of distinct CDR3 sequences, about 14% of them detected once, and roughly an eighth sits in the top ten. Diagnostic assessment was based on clinical symptoms, serum thyroxine and TRAb, thyroid ultrasound and orbital computed tomography. The PBMCs studied were ones that came from 10 ml fresh peripheral blood. The CDR3 loop spans 15 amino acids. V gave up 3 bases and J gave up 0 bases; unmatched junction bases: 2. Looked up from germline, CDR1 is LNHDA and CDR2 is SQIVND (reference sequence).

The chain combines TRBV19 with TRBJ2-5; 9 nucleotides align to TRBD1. The TCR originated in a woman aged 45-65 years with Graves' ophthalmopathy. The specimen sequenced was blood. The CDR3 protein is CASSMGTGYQETQYF. The CDR3 nucleotides are TGTGCCAGTAGTATGGGGACAGGGTACCAAGAGACCCAGTACTTC.